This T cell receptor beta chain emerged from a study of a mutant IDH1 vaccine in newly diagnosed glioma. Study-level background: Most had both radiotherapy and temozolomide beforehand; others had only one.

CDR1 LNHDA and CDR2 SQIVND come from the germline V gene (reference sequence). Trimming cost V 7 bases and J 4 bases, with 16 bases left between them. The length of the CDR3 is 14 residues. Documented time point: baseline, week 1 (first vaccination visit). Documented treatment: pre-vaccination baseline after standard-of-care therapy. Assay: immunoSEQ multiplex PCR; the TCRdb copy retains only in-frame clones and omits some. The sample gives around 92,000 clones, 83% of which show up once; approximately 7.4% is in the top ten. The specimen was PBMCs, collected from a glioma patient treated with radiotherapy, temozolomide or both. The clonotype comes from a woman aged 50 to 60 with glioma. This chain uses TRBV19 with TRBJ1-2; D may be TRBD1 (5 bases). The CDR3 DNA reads TGTGCCAGTAACGGGGGTCCCTGGTCCTATGGCTACACCTTC. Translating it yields CASNGGPWSYGYTF.